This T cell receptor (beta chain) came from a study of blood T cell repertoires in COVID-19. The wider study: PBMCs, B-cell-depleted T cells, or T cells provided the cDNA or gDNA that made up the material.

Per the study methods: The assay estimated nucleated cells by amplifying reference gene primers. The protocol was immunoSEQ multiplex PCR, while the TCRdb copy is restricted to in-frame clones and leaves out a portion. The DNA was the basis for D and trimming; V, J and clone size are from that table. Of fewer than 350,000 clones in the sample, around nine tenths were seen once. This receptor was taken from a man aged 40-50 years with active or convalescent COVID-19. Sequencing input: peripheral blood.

The CDR3 DNA sequence: TGTGCCAGCAGTTACTCATCCATGAACACTGAAGCTTTCTTT. Translation: CASSYSSMNTEAFF. J is TRBJ1-1 and V is TRBV6-5; D unresolved. The V end lost 0 bases, the J end lost 0 bases, and 5 bases lay between the germline ends. CDR3 length: 14 amino acids. CDR1 and CDR2 (germline): MNHEY, SVGAGI.